The 32 T cell receptor beta chains below were found in one sample sequenced in a study of blood T cell repertoires in COVID-19. The protocol was immunoSEQ multiplex PCR, while the TCRdb copy is restricted to in-frame clones and leaves out a portion. The table shows around 160,000 clones, with about 83% occurring only once. Sequences were obtained from peripheral blood. These receptors all stem from a woman at least 80 years old with acute or convalescent COVID-19.

This clone was recorded only once. The V call is TRBV10-2, the J call TRBJ2-1; 9 bases agree with TRBD2. From germline, CDR1 is WSHSY and CDR2 SAAADI. CDR3 length: 17 residues. V lost 2 bases to trimming and J lost 2 bases; unmatched junction nucleotides: 7. CDR3 loop: CASSEGAGGEPYNEQFF. The CDR3, as DNA: TGCGCCAGCAGTGAGGGGGCGGGAGGGGAACCCTACAATGAGCAGTTCTTC.

The chain recombines TRBV19 with TRBJ2-5; 7 positions agree with TRBD2. The length of the CDR3 is 13 residues. Germline CDR1 reads LNHDA; CDR2 reads SQIVND (reference sequence). V lost 4 bases, J lost 2 bases, and 1 base stayed unmatched. The CDR3 bases are TGTGCCAGTAGTAAACTAGCGCAAGAGACCCAGTACTTC. Protein: CASSKLAQETQYF.

The J gene is TRBJ1-5, the V gene TRBV29-1; a possible D gene is TRBD1 (6 bases). The V and J ends lost 6 bases and 0 bases respectively, with 12 bases between them. Germline loops: CDR1 SQVTM, CDR2 ANQGSEA. The CDR3 extends over 14 amino acids. CDR3 loop: CSVSGQNSNQPQHF. CDR3 bases: TGCAGCGTCTCTGGACAGAATAGCAATCAGCCCCAGCATTTT.

The CDR3 nucleotides are TGTGCCAGCAGTTCCGGACAGGGAGGCACCGGGGAGCTGTTTTTT. The encoded protein is CASSSGQGGTGELFF. The chain uses TRBV28 and TRBJ2-2, with 8 positions matching TRBD1. Per germline, CDR1 MDHEN and CDR2 SYDVKM. This CDR3 has 15 amino acids. The V and J ends lost 4 bases and 4 bases, in that order; junction bases with no gene match: 5.

Many counts were recorded for this clone. This rearrangement joins TRBV9 to TRBJ2-2; D uncertain. V lost 2 bases to trimming and J lost 0 bases, with 5 bases between them. Germline lookup yields CDR1 SGDLS and CDR2 YYNGEE. The CDR3 runs to 14 residues. CDR3: CASSVYANTGELFF. DNA of the CDR3: TGTGCCAGCAGCGTTTATGCGAACACCGGGGAGCTGTTTTTT.

The chain carries TRBV28 and TRBJ1-4; 7 nucleotides line up with TRBD1. The CDR3 has 14 amino acids. The germline CDR1 and CDR2 sequences are MDHEN and SYDVKM. With V trimmed by 2 bases and J by 15 bases, 12 bases remained unmatched. The DNA of the CDR3 is TGTGCCAGCAGTTTAAGACAGGGCCCCAAACCAGTGTTTTTT. Translating it yields CASSLRQGPKPVFF.

The gene calls are TRBV5-1 and TRBJ2-5; 8 positions agree with TRBD2. Germline loops: CDR1 SGHRS, CDR2 YFSETQ. The CDR3 consists of 15 residues. V lost 2 bases to trimming and J lost 1 base; unmatched junction nucleotides: 4. CDR3 sequence: CASSFGAGVQETQYF. Written as DNA, the CDR3 is TGCGCCAGCAGCTTCGGAGCGGGGGTCCAAGAGACCCAGTACTTC. The whole variable domain, remainder taken from reference TRBV5-1 and TRBJ2-5, is KAGVTQTPRYLIKTRGQQVTLSCSPISGHRSVSWYQQTPGQGLQFLFEYFSETQRNKGNFPGRFSGRQFSNSRSEMNVSTLELGDSALYLCASSFGAGVQETQYFGPGTRLLVL.

The chain has TRBV5-1 and TRBJ2-1, with TRBD1 matching over 10 bases. Per the germline V gene, CDR1 is SGHRS and CDR2 is YFSETQ. The CDR3 runs to 15 residues. V was clipped by 4 bases and J by 6 bases; unmatched bases: 7. The CDR3 DNA reads TGCGCCAGCAGCGTGACCGGGACAGGGGTCAATGAGCAGTTCTTC. The encoded protein is CASSVTGTGVNEQFF.

V and J are TRBV4-1 and TRBJ1-2, with D unclear. Germline V lookup: CDR1 MGHRA, CDR2 YSYEKL. Trimming cost V 2 bases and J 4 bases, with 11 bases left between them. The CDR3 sequence is 14 residues long. CDR3 DNA sequence: TGCGCCAGCAGCCAAATTCAGACTCTCTATGGCTACACCTTC. This encodes CASSQIQTLYGYTF.

The V gene is TRBV3-1 (or the pseudogene TRBV3-2), the J gene TRBJ1-4, with 8 bases aligning to TRBD1. CDR3 length: 14 amino acids. V trimming: 4 bases; J trimming: 8 bases; junction bases outside the gene matches: 6. The germline gives CDR1 LGHDT, CDR2 YNNKEL (reference sequence). In DNA, the CDR3 is TGTGCCAGCAGCCCAGGACAGGGAGACGAAAAACTGTTTTTT. Amino acid sequence: CASSPGQGDEKLFF.

This sequence joins TRBV6-5 and TRBJ1-5; maybe TRBD1 (5 bases). The CDR3 loop spans 15 amino acids. From germline, CDR1 is MNHEY and CDR2 SVGAGI. Trimming left V 0 bases short and J 7 bases short, with 13 bases between. The CDR3 DNA is TGTGCCAGCAGTTACTCGGGCAGGGTTGGACAGCCCCAGCATTTT. As protein: CASSYSGRVGQPQHF.

The CDR3 is CASLSLGSSYNEQFF. Here the CDR3 DNA reads TGTGCCAGCCTTTCTTTGGGGAGCTCCTACAATGAGCAGTTCTTC. The chain combines TRBV28 with TRBJ2-1; possibly TRBD2 for D (5 bases). V shed 8 bases and J shed 0 bases, with 14 bases lying between them. The CDR3 contains 15 residues. From germline, CDR1 is MDHEN and CDR2 SYDVKM.

This chain uses TRBV25-1 with TRBJ1-1; tentatively, D is TRBD1 (6 bases). Per the germline V gene, CDR1 is MGHDK and CDR2 is SYGVNS. The CDR3 runs to 16 residues. The ends were cut back, 2 bases at V and 5 bases at J, with 18 bases in the middle. CDR3 amino acids: CASSERYQGWGTEAFF. The CDR3 nucleotides read TGTGCCAGCAGTGAACGGTATCAGGGGTGGGGAACTGAAGCTTTCTTT.

This chain links TRBV28 with TRBJ2-7; 8 bases map to TRBD2. Germline V gene sequence: CDR1 MDHEN, CDR2 SYDVKM. The CDR3 extends over 14 amino acids. The trim removed 6 bases at V and 7 bases at J, leaving 11 bases unmatched. This CDR3 is CASSDGRAVYEQYF. The CDR3 nucleotides read TGTGCCAGCAGCGACGGGAGGGCCGTATATGAGCAGTACTTC.

V is TRBV18 and J is TRBJ2-2, with 13 bases lining up with TRBD2. This CDR3 is 17 amino acids long. V was pared by 5 bases and J by 1 base, with 4 bases of the junction left unmatched. Germline CDR1 reads KGHSH; CDR2 reads LQKENI. DNA for the CDR3: TGTGCCAGCTCATCTTGGACTAGCGGGAGGAACACCGGGGAGCTGTTTTTT. This sequence encodes CASSSWTSGRNTGELFF.

The chain is built from TRBV25-1 and TRBJ1-2, with D unclear. This CDR3 has 12 residues. V was shortened by 0 bases and J by 8 bases, with 7 bases between the two germline ends. Germline loops: CDR1 MGHDK, CDR2 SYGVNS. In DNA, the CDR3 is TGTGCCAGCAGTGAATATAGCGGGGGCTACACCTTC. It translates to CASSEYSGGYTF.

The chain uses TRBV2 and TRBJ1-2; the match to TRBD1 covers 8 bases. Germline values: CDR1 SNHLY, CDR2 FYNNEI. This CDR3 is 13 amino acids long. V was clipped by 9 bases and J by 4 bases; unmatched bases: 7. The CDR3 coding sequence is TGTGCCAGAGCCGGGACAGGAGGCTATGGCTACACCTTC. Translated, it gives CARAGTGGYGYTF.

The genes are TRBV2 and TRBJ2-1, with D maybe TRBD2 (6 bases). The CDR3 consists of 15 residues. Germline V gene sequence: CDR1 SNHLY, CDR2 FYNNEI. The V end lost 3 bases, the J end lost 7 bases, and 16 bases lay between the germline ends. CDR3 coding DNA: TGTGCCAGCAGTGAGCAACGGGGGAGTATGAATGAGCAGTTCTTC. Residues: CASSEQRGSMNEQFF.

The CDR3 loop is CASSFFGGGTEAFF. CDR3 DNA sequence: TGTGCCAGCAGTTTTTTTGGGGGCGGGACTGAAGCTTTCTTT. The rearrangement joins TRBV27 to TRBJ1-1, with D possibly matching TRBD1 (6 bases). The CDR3 totals 14 residues. Trimming stripped 3 bases from V and 5 bases from J, with 13 bases between. CDR1 is MNHEY, CDR2 SMNVEV, per germline (reference sequence).

The chain employs TRBV25-1 and TRBJ2-1; D may be TRBD2 (5 bases). Germline V gives CDR1 MGHDK, CDR2 SYGVNS. The V gene lost 2 bases and the J gene lost 1 base, with 6 bases spanning the gap. There are 14 residues in the CDR3. CDR3 amino acids: CASSERGSYNEQFF. For the CDR3, the DNA is TGTGCCAGCAGTGAACGGGGATCCTACAATGAGCAGTTCTTC.

The V call is TRBV5-1, the J call TRBJ2-2; no firm D call. The V and J ends lost 5 bases and 3 bases respectively, with 14 bases between them. Germline V gene data show CDR1 as SGHRS and CDR2 as YFSETQ. The length of the CDR3 is 15 residues. In nucleotides, the CDR3 is TGCGCCAGCAGTCAGTCCAGGTCGGACACCGGGGAGCTGTTTTTT. Amino acids: CASSQSRSDTGELFF.

This chain links TRBV6-5 with TRBJ2-7, with 10 bases matching TRBD2. There are 13 residues in the CDR3. Germline CDR1 reads MNHEY; CDR2 reads SVGAGI. V gave up 7 bases and J gave up 4 bases; unmatched junction bases: 4. CDR3 nucleotides: TGTGCCAGCAAGGGAGCGGGAGGGTACGAGCAGTACTTC. As protein: CASKGAGGYEQYF.

In this sample, this clone turned up a few times. V usage is TRBV30 and J usage is TRBJ2-7, with 13 bases identical to TRBD2. This CDR3 has 12 residues. The V and J ends lost 5 bases and 9 bases, in that order; junction bases with no gene match: 4. Germline-derived CDR1 and CDR2 are GTSNPN and SVGIG (reference sequence). CDR3 coding DNA: TGTGCCTGGGGACTAGCGGGAGTGGGGCAGTACTTC. It encodes CAWGLAGVGQYF. Complete variable domain (other parts from reference TRBV30 and TRBJ2-7): SQTIHQWPATLVQPVGSPLSLECTVEGTSNPNLYWYRQAAGRGLQLLFYSVGIGQISSEVPQNLSASRPQDRQFILSSKKLLLSDSGFYLCAWGLAGVGQYFGPGTRLTVT.

This rearrangement joins TRBV19 to TRBJ1-1; TRBD1 matches 8 bases. Germline-derived CDR1 and CDR2 are LNHDA and SQIVND (reference sequence). J lost 0 bases, V lost 0 bases, and 9 bases had no gene match. The CDR3 length is 18 residues. The CDR3 sequence is CASSIDSGTGLMNTEAFF. CDR3 sequence (DNA): TGTGCCAGTAGTATAGACTCCGGGACAGGACTTATGAACACTGAAGCTTTCTTT. Drawing the rest from reference TRBV19 and TRBJ1-1, the complete variable domain is DGGITQSPKYLFRKEGQNVTLSCEQNLNHDAMYWYRQDPGQGLRLIYYSQIVNDFQKGDIAEGYSVSREKKESFPLTVTSAQKNPTAFYLCASSIDSGTGLMNTEAFFGQGTRLTVV.

This clone was detected once. The chain combines TRBV7-9 with TRBJ2-3, with a weak D call TRBD2 (5 bases). Looked up from germline, CDR1 is SEHNR and CDR2 is FQNEAQ (reference sequence). CDR3 length equals 14 residues. Trimming shortened V by 2 bases and J by 4 bases, and 10 bases separated the two germline ends. The CDR3 DNA reads as TGTGCCAGCAGCTTATCACCGGGGTCAGATACGCAGTATTTT. It specifies CASSLSPGSDTQYF.

V usage is TRBV5-1 and J usage is TRBJ2-1; D perhaps matches TRBD2 (6 bases). With 4 bases removed from V and 8 bases from J, the gap between germline ends came to 10 bases. In germline, CDR1 is SGHRS, CDR2 YFSETQ. The CDR3 totals 12 residues. The CDR3 region is CASSLGGYEQFF. The CDR3 coding sequence is TGCGCCAGCAGCCTCGGGGGTTATGAGCAGTTCTTC.

V is TRBV11-2 and J is TRBJ1-6; 8 bases are a match to TRBD1. The length of the CDR3 is 14 residues. Germline trimming cut 0 bases from V and 10 bases from J; bases unmatched to any gene: 2. CDR1 and CDR2 from the germline V gene are SGHAT and FQNNGV. As DNA, the CDR3 is TGTGCCAGCAGCTTAGAGACAGGGGAATCACCCCTCCACTTT. Its protein product is CASSLETGESPLHF. The whole variable domain, filled in from reference TRBV11-2 and TRBJ1-6, reads EAGVAQSPRYKIIEKRQSVAFWCNPISGHATLYWYQQILGQGPKLLIQFQNNGVVDDSQLPKDRFSAERLKGVDSTLKIQPAKLEDSAVYLCASSLETGESPLHFGNGTRLTVT.

V is TRBV10-3 and J is TRBJ2-5; 8 bases map to TRBD1. CDR3 length equals 15 residues. Germline-derived CDR1 and CDR2 are ENHRY and SYGVKD. J lost 2 bases, V lost 7 bases, and 9 bases had no gene match. The DNA for the CDR3 is TGTGCCATCAATAACGAGGGGACAGGTCAAGAGACCCAGTACTTC. It encodes CAINNEGTGQETQYF.

V usage is TRBV19 and J usage is TRBJ1-4, with 9 bases aligning to TRBD1. Germline V gives CDR1 LNHDA, CDR2 SQIVND (reference sequence). The ends lost 11 bases at V and 4 bases at J; junction bases unmatched: 14. This CDR3 is built from 16 residues. The CDR3 reads CAGVGAGQGFNEKLFF. CDR3 nucleotide sequence: TGTGCCGGCGTAGGGGCGGGACAGGGTTTTAATGAAAAACTGTTTTTT.

The gene calls are TRBV2 and TRBJ2-2, with 9 bases aligning to TRBD1. Germline V CDR1 and CDR2: SNHLY, FYNNEI. The J segment lost 2 bases and the V segment lost 4 bases, leaving 8 bases of the junction unmatched. The CDR3 sequence is 17 residues long. CDR3 in amino acids: CASSVGWTGANTGELFF. DNA for the CDR3: TGTGCCAGCAGTGTCGGATGGACAGGGGCAAACACCGGGGAGCTGTTTTTT.

V usage is TRBV5-5 and J usage is TRBJ2-5, with 7 bases lining up with TRBD1. Germline CDR1 reads SGHKS; CDR2 reads YYEKEE (reference sequence). V trimming: 1 base; J trimming: 6 bases; junction bases outside the gene matches: 6. The CDR3 has 14 amino acids. CDR3 sequence (DNA): TGTGCCAGCAGCTTGCTTGGGACAGAGAAGACCCAGTACTTC. Translation gives CASSLLGTEKTQYF.

V and J are TRBV20-1 and TRBJ1-5; 10 nucleotides agree with TRBD1. Losses at the gene ends were 3 bases for V and 0 bases for J; bases not matched to a gene: 8. The CDR3 sequence is 17 residues long. From germline, CDR1 is DFQATT and CDR2 SNEGSKA (reference sequence). The CDR3 sequence: CSASKGQGHYSNQPQHF. CDR3 coding DNA: TGCAGTGCTAGTAAGGGACAGGGGCATTATAGCAATCAGCCCCAGCATTTT.